The 28 T cell receptor beta chains reported below all come from one sample, sequenced in a study of shared clonotypes between healthy human individuals. Assay used: immunoSEQ multiplex PCR; TCRdb lists only in-frame clones, some missing. This table has some 2,000,000 clones, 85% to 95% appearing once. The sequencing input was naive CD4+ T cells sorted from blood. Subset in this sample: CD45RA+ positively selected. The receptors here all came from a man aged 18 to 29 in good health.

The chain carries TRBV4-1 and TRBJ1-1; TRBD1 matches at 7 bases. After removal of 2 bases from V and 3 bases from J, the junction contained 6 bases not matched to a gene. The CDR3 covers 15 residues. Germline V gene data show CDR1 as MGHRA and CDR2 as YSYEKL. CDR3 residues: CASSQPTGRDTEAFF. The CDR3 nucleotides are TGCGCCAGCAGCCAACCGACAGGGAGGGACACTGAAGCTTTCTTT.

In the case of this clone: Different DNA sequences within this sample yield the same CDR3. J is TRBJ2-7 and V is TRBV5-1; the match to TRBD1 covers 8 bases. The CDR3 is 14 residues long. V shed 2 bases and J 7 bases; nucleotides not matched to a gene: 8. Germline values: CDR1 SGHRS, CDR2 YFSETQ. This chain's CDR3 is CASSLGQGSGEQYF. CDR3 DNA: TGCGCCAGCAGCTTAGGACAGGGCTCTGGAGAGCAGTACTTC.

CDR3 loop: CARPLYRGGIHNEQFF. The CDR3 region has the DNA TGCGCCAGACCACTCTACAGGGGGGGGATTCACAATGAGCAGTTCTTC. This chain uses TRBV10-2 with TRBJ2-1, with D possibly being TRBD1 (8 bases). V shed 9 bases and J shed 5 bases, with 23 bases lying between them. CDR1 is WSHSY, CDR2 SAAADI, per germline. This CDR3 has 16 amino acids.

This clone was observed a single time. The chain is built from TRBV13 and TRBJ2-1; TRBD2 aligns across 11 bases. CDR1 PRHDT and CDR2 FYEKMQ come from the germline V gene (reference sequence). This CDR3 has 15 amino acids. Germline trimming cut 5 bases from V and 8 bases from J; bases unmatched to any gene: 8. The CDR3 loop is CASSPGLAGLHEQFF. As DNA, the CDR3 is TGTGCCAGCAGCCCCGGACTAGCGGGTCTTCATGAGCAGTTCTTC.

Note on this clone: The same CDR3 also results from other DNA sequences found in this sample. This chain joins TRBV9 and TRBJ2-1; 11 bases match TRBD2. Germline values: CDR1 SGDLS, CDR2 YYNGEE. V trimming: 2 bases; J trimming: 7 bases; junction bases outside the gene matches: 5. The CDR3 runs to 15 residues. The DNA for the CDR3 is TGTGCCAGCAGCGTGCTAGCGGGGGGTGGAAATGAGCAGTTCTTC. Its protein is CASSVLAGGGNEQFF.

The chain combines TRBV28 with TRBJ1-3, with D unclear. V lost 6 bases and J lost 0, with 12 bases in between. Germline CDR1 is MDHEN and CDR2 is SYDVKM. The CDR3 runs 15 residues. CDR3 DNA: TGTGCCAGCAGGAAAACCGGGAGCTCTGGAAACACCATATATTTT. It codes for CASRKTGSSGNTIYF.

The chain has TRBV19 and TRBJ2-1; no firm D call. Looked up from germline, CDR1 is LNHDA and CDR2 is SQIVND (reference sequence). The CDR3 covers 14 residues. V shed 7 bases and J shed 0 bases, with 10 bases lying between them. The CDR3 DNA reads TGTGCCAGTACAGACGGAAGCTCCTACAATGAGCAGTTCTTC. Its translation: CASTDGSSYNEQFF.

The gene calls are TRBV18 and TRBJ2-7; TRBD1 might be the D (7 bases). This CDR3 comprises 15 residues. Germline lookup yields CDR1 KGHSH and CDR2 LQKENI. V gave up 4 bases and J gave up 2 bases, with 15 bases separating them. In DNA, the CDR3 is TGTGCCAGCTCACTTGGCCAGGGGGGCCCCTACGAGCAGTACTTC. Its translation is CASSLGQGGPYEQYF.

Worth noting for this clone: One end of the junction fails to match germline, which may point to a read error. CDR3 amino acids: CASSLGGGGEHF. The CDR3, as DNA: TGTGCCAGCAGCTTAGGCGGCGGAGGGGAACACTTC. The chain uses TRBV13 and TRBJ2-5; possible D gene TRBD2, 6 bases. From germline, CDR1 is PRHDT and CDR2 FYEKMQ (reference sequence). The CDR3 runs 12 residues.

This rearrangement joins TRBV5-1 to TRBJ2-1, with D tentatively TRBD2 (6 bases). The CDR3 loop spans 15 amino acids. CDR1 and CDR2 from the germline V gene are SGHRS and YFSETQ. Trimming left V 1 base short and J 1 base short, with 9 bases between. CDR3 in amino acids: CASSLLAPSYNEQFF. The CDR3 DNA reads TGCGCCAGCAGCTTGCTAGCGCCTTCCTACAATGAGCAGTTCTTC. The entire variable domain, with the rest obtained from reference TRBV5-1 and TRBJ2-1, is as follows: KAGVTQTPRYLIKTRGQQVTLSCSPISGHRSVSWYQQTPGQGLQFLFEYFSETQRNKGNFPGRFSGRQFSNSRSEMNVSTLELGDSALYLCASSLLAPSYNEQFFGPGTRLTVL.

The rearrangement joins TRBV10-3 to TRBJ2-3; 8 bases line up with TRBD1. This CDR3 has 17 residues. Germline V CDR1 and CDR2: ENHRY, SYGVKD. J lost 0 bases, V lost 0 bases, and 5 bases had no gene match. CDR3 amino acids: CAISESDRATSTDTQYF. In nucleotides, the CDR3 is TGTGCCATCAGTGAGTCGGACAGGGCAACTAGCACAGATACGCAGTATTTT.

The J gene is TRBJ1-3, the V gene TRBV11-2, with 8 bases aligning to TRBD1. Germline assignment: CDR1 SGHAT and CDR2 FQNNGV. J gave up 4 bases and V 5 bases, and 7 bases lay outside the gene matches. This CDR3 has 15 residues. The CDR3 here is CASSATTGVGNTIYF. DNA of the CDR3: TGTGCCAGCAGCGCGACGACAGGGGTCGGAAACACCATATATTTT. Filled out from reference TRBV11-2 and TRBJ1-3, the complete variable domain reads EAGVAQSPRYKIIEKRQSVAFWCNPISGHATLYWYQQILGQGPKLLIQFQNNGVVDDSQLPKDRFSAERLKGVDSTLKIQPAKLEDSAVYLCASSATTGVGNTIYFGEGSWLTVV.

This rearrangement joins TRBV5-1 to TRBJ2-3, with D possibly being TRBD1 or TRBD2 (5 bases each). CDR1 is SGHRS, CDR2 YFSETQ, per germline. This CDR3 region has 15 residues. V was clipped by 5 bases and J by 0 bases, with 13 bases between them. CDR3 nucleotides: TGCGCCAGCAGTATAGGGGACGTGAGCACAGATACGCAGTATTTT. It yields the protein CASSIGDVSTDTQYF. Supplemented by reference TRBV5-1 and TRBJ2-3, the full variable domain reads KAGVTQTPRYLIKTRGQQVTLSCSPISGHRSVSWYQQTPGQGLQFLFEYFSETQRNKGNFPGRFSGRQFSNSRSEMNVSTLELGDSALYLCASSIGDVSTDTQYFGPGTRLTVL.

In its sample, this clone was seen once. The chain has TRBV10-3 and TRBJ1-5, with 7 bases matching TRBD1. The germline gives CDR1 ENHRY, CDR2 SYGVKD. J gave up 5 bases and V 3 bases, and 19 bases lay outside the gene matches. The CDR3 has 19 amino acids. The CDR3 reads CAISDLVSRGRGNYQPQHF. The CDR3 DNA reads TGTGCCATCAGTGACCTCGTGTCTAGGGGGCGAGGGAATTATCAGCCCCAGCATTTT.

V usage is TRBV28 and J usage is TRBJ2-3; D not certain. Trimming removed 6 bases from V and 12 bases from J, with 19 bases in between. The CDR3 runs to 13 residues. Germline V gives CDR1 MDHEN, CDR2 SYDVKM. The CDR3, as DNA: TGTGCCAGCAGACCTGATAAGAGTCGACGCCAGTATTTT. This codes for CASRPDKSRRQYF. The full variable domain, rest sourced from reference TRBV28 and TRBJ2-3, is DVKVTQSSRYLVKRTGEKVFLECVQDMDHENMFWYRQDPGLGLRLIYFSYDVKMKEKGDIPEGYSVSREKKERFSLILESASTNQTSMYLCASRPDKSRRQYFGPGTRLTVL.

In DNA, the CDR3 is TGTGCCAGCAGCCCGCGAGGTGGAGGGGGATATGGCTACACCTTC. Translating gives CASSPRGGGGYGYTF. The genes are TRBV5-4 and TRBJ1-2; possibly TRBD1 for D (6 bases). Trimming removed 4 bases from V and 5 bases from J, with 18 bases in between. The CDR3 length is 15 residues. Germline V gives CDR1 SGHNT, CDR2 YYREEE (reference sequence).

V and J are TRBV6-1 and TRBJ2-7; the D call may be TRBD1 or TRBD2 (5 bases each). This CDR3 comprises 14 residues. The germline gives CDR1 MNHNS, CDR2 SASEGT. V was clipped by 7 bases and J by 3 bases, with 16 bases between them. CDR3 DNA sequence: TGTGCCAGCACCGAGAGGGCAGGGAACTACGAGCAGTACTTC. Its translation is CASTERAGNYEQYF.

The gene calls are TRBV19 and TRBJ2-2; D is uncertain. The CDR3 is 15 amino acids. V shed 3 bases and J shed 2 bases, with 10 bases lying between them. The V gene's germline CDR1 is LNHDA and CDR2 SQIVND (reference sequence). CDR3 sequence: CASSIDLINTGELFF. CDR3 in DNA: TGTGCCAGTAGTATTGATCTGATTAACACCGGGGAGCTGTTTTTT. Full variable domain (missing parts from reference TRBV19 and TRBJ2-2): DGGITQSPKYLFRKEGQNVTLSCEQNLNHDAMYWYRQDPGQGLRLIYYSQIVNDFQKGDIAEGYSVSREKKESFPLTVTSAQKNPTAFYLCASSIDLINTGELFFGEGSRLTVL.

In nucleotides, the CDR3 is TGTGCCAGCAGCCGACCACAGGGGTCACGAGAAGCTTTCTTT. It is translated as CASSRPQGSREAFF. The chain combines TRBV7-9 with TRBJ1-1, with 7 positions matching TRBD1. The germline V gene has CDR1 SEHNR and CDR2 FQNEAQ (reference sequence). Germline trimming cut 5 bases from V and 8 bases from J; bases unmatched to any gene: 11. The CDR3 is 14 residues long.

The gene calls are TRBV5-4 and TRBJ2-1; 7 nucleotides line up with TRBD1. V lost 0 bases to trimming and J lost 6 bases; unmatched junction nucleotides: 6. The CDR3 spans 15 residues. Germline V CDR1 and CDR2: SGHNT, YYREEE (reference sequence). CDR3 residues: CASSLEGAGANEQFF. CDR3 DNA sequence: TGTGCCAGCAGCTTGGAGGGGGCCGGGGCCAATGAGCAGTTCTTC.

This chain joins TRBV5-1 and TRBJ1-2; D is unclear. Trimming cost V 6 bases and J 0 bases, with 12 bases left between them. The CDR3 consists of 14 residues. Per germline, CDR1 SGHRS and CDR2 YFSETQ. As DNA, the CDR3 is TGCGCCAGCACCAAGGCCGGAGCTAACTATGGCTACACCTTC. Residues: CASTKAGANYGYTF.

To note about this clone: In the same sample, other DNA sequences code for this CDR3. The chain's CDR3 is CASSLAKGAYEQYF. CDR3 bases: TGTGCCAGCAGCTTAGCCAAGGGGGCCTACGAGCAGTACTTC. This chain joins TRBV7-9 and TRBJ2-7, with a weak D call TRBD1 (6 bases). The CDR3 contains 14 residues. The germline gives CDR1 SEHNR, CDR2 FQNEAQ (reference sequence). Trimming took 0 bases from V and 2 from J, leaving 8 bases between them.

CDR3 DNA: TGTGCCAGCAGCCCAAAGCTTGCAACTAATGAAAAACTGTTTTTT. It encodes CASSPKLATNEKLFF. The rearrangement uses TRBV7-2 and TRBJ1-4; D unclear. Per the germline V gene, CDR1 is SGHTA and CDR2 is FQGNSA. This CDR3 comprises 15 residues. V lost 5 bases, J lost 0 bases, and 10 bases lay in between. Variable domain in full (rest from reference TRBV7-2 and TRBJ1-4): GAGVSQSPSNKVTEKGKDVELRCDPISGHTALYWYRQSLGQGLEFLIYFQGNSAPDKSGLPSDRFSAERTGGSVSTLTIQRTQQEDSAVYLCASSPKLATNEKLFFGSGTQLSVL.

V and J are TRBV6-5 and TRBJ2-1; the match to TRBD1 covers 7 bases. J lost 10 bases, V lost 6 bases, and 6 bases had no gene match. This CDR3 has 12 residues. Germline-derived CDR1 and CDR2 are MNHEY and SVGAGI. CDR3: CASSRQGKEQFF. In nucleotides, the CDR3 is TGTGCCAGCAGCCGACAGGGCAAGGAGCAGTTCTTC.

Turning to this clone: Other DNA sequences in this specimen translate into the identical CDR3. This rearrangement joins TRBV18 to TRBJ2-7; tentative D call: TRBD2 (6 bases). The germline V gene has CDR1 KGHSH and CDR2 LQKENI. This CDR3 spans 12 amino acids. V was shortened by 2 bases and J by 6 bases, with 8 bases between the two germline ends. The CDR3 nucleotides read TGTGCCAGCTCACCAATGGGGGGCGAGCAGTACTTC. Protein: CASSPMGGEQYF.

The rearrangement links TRBV7-9 to TRBJ2-1; 8 bases map to TRBD2. CDR3 length: 15 residues. After removal of 6 bases from V and 5 bases from J, the junction contained 9 bases not matched to a gene. Per the germline V gene, CDR1 is SEHNR and CDR2 is FQNEAQ (reference sequence). CDR3 bases: TGTGCCAGCAGTCGGGTGATAGCGGGGAACAATGAGCAGTTCTTC. It specifies CASSRVIAGNNEQFF.

This clone is a singleton in its sample. This sequence joins TRBV9 and TRBJ2-7; D is tentatively TRBD1 or TRBD2 (5 bases each). Germline CDR1 SGDLS, CDR2 YYNGEE. CDR3 length: 15 amino acids. The germline V and J ends were trimmed by 4 bases and 1 base, with 15 bases remaining between them. For the CDR3, the DNA is TGTGCCAGCAGCAGAGCCGGGACGAAATCCTACGAGCAGTACTTC. Translating it yields CASSRAGTKSYEQYF. Supplemented by reference TRBV9 and TRBJ2-7, the full variable domain reads DSGVTQTPKHLITATGQRVTLRCSPRSGDLSVYWYQQSLDQGLQFLIQYYNGEERAKGNILERFSAQQFPDLHSELNLSSLELGDSALYFCASSRAGTKSYEQYFGPGTRLTVT.

The CDR3 protein is CAISFEGRKNQPQHF. The CDR3 nucleotides are TGTGCCATCTCCTTCGAGGGCAGGAAAAATCAGCCCCAGCATTTT. The chain carries TRBV28 and TRBJ1-5, with no clear D. Between the trimmed V and J ends, which lost 10 bases and 4 bases, there was a span of 20 bases. The CDR3 has 15 amino acids. Germline V lookup: CDR1 MDHEN, CDR2 SYDVKM.